The source of this T cell receptor (beta chain) is a study of early stage breast cancer tumors (dated by TCRdb to 2016 to 2017). Context from the whole study: Of the roughly 17 invasive breast tumors, roughly eleven were found to be estrogen receptor-positive, progesterone receptor-positive and HER2-negative. The average read coverage per sample was roughly 10-fold. Of the roughly 12 ER+/PR+/HER2- tumors, eight were classified as invasive ductal carcinomas and four as invasive lobular carcinomas. Across all samples, 2,651,842 templates representing about 1 million unique clonotypes were detected.

Broad study findings and their caveats: Chain pairing and functional markers such as CD4, CD8 and FOXP3 were missed by bulk genomic DNA sequencing of unsorted cells. Because the cohort was small, analysis by tumor subtype was not possible. Approximately 2.5-fold higher T cell density and higher clonality were observed in tumors than in adjacent normal breast tissue. Repertoires from blood and normal breast were more alike than repertoires from blood and tumor, and in about 85% of the 16 patients, comparing each tissue with blood separated tumor from normal. Enriched TCRB sequences shared across patients were mostly commonly generated sequences, unlikely to play an important role in the tumor microenvironment.

On this clone: The antigen this receptor binds is unknown. Base-call qualities are not available, and no considerably larger clone is one nucleotide away.

Two independent genomic DNA replicates were amplified for each sample, with roughly 0.5 ug used for blood and about 1.5 ug for tumor or normal breast. TCRB sequencing of genomic DNA was carried out with the ImmunoSeq Intro kit according to the manufacturer's instructions. For absolute quantification, the roughly 32-cycle multiplex PCR included proprietary primers along with spike-in control sequences. Single-end 150-bp reads were used to sequence an 87-bp fragment spanning the CDR3 plus the flanking V and J genes. Seven samples, each with two replicates, were multiplexed per lane of an Illumina MiSeq using version 3.0 chemistry. Regarding the original processing steps: Raw data were processed by the vendor's proprietary pipeline, with both replicates merged into one result per sample. Productive rearrangements sharing the V-gene family, CDR3 amino acid sequence and J-gene segment were defined as clonotypes. Clonality was computed as 1 minus the normalized Shannon entropy (Pielou evenness) of TCRB abundances. To estimate T cell density, the total number of templates was divided by the number of input cells, which was inferred from the amount of DNA input. Recon with default parameters was used to estimate total repertoire diversity and clonality. Clonotypes with over 0.1% abundance in tumor and at least 32-fold higher abundance in tumor than in normal breast were defined as tumor-enriched. The source is immuneACCESS, and TCRdb retained only in-frame sequences with V and J called. Part of the clones is not carried over; for the studies checked, unresolved V genes explain less than half of this, and the remainder is unexplained. V and J calls plus clone size are reproduced from that table; the DNA served to infer D and trimming. The table for this sample lists about 31,000 clones; 70% to 75% of them were counted only once. The ten largest clones capture roughly 9.1% of the sample.

Dicing about 17-55 mg of tumor tissue typically gave a DNA yield of more than 3 ug. The study profiled bulk TCR beta-chain repertoires in matched peripheral blood, tumor and adjacent normal breast tissue taken from some 17 patients with early-stage breast cancer. After resection, visually identified tumor tissue was excised and placed in prechilled RNAlater. Using a TissueLyser II, about 17-50 mg of tumor tissue was diced and homogenized in RLTplus buffer with beta-mercaptoethanol and antifoaming agent. The Qiagen AllPrep DNA/RNA Mini kit was used to extract genomic DNA. The CDR3 has 17 amino acids, counting the end cysteine and phenylalanine. The sequence is cut down to CDR3 DNA, 51 bases in frame from base 1. The germline V gene (reference sequence) gives CDR1 as SGHAT and CDR2 as FQDESV. The V and J ends are trimmed by 5 bases and 0 bases, leaving 17 bases between them.

Source material: breast tumor tissue. The clonotype was recovered from a person aged 25 to 45 with breast cancer. Here the chain combines TRBV11-1 and TRBJ2-1; the D gene is unclear. In nucleotide form, the sequence is TGTGCCAGCAGCCCGAGACAAGACCCCAACTCCTACAATGAGCAGTTCTTC. Its translation reads: CASSPRQDPNSYNEQFF. The CDR3 plus the reference TRBV11-1 and TRBJ2-1 genes for the other parts give the full variable domain: EAEVAQSPRYKITEKSQAVAFWCDPISGHATLYWYRQILGQGPELLVQFQDESVVDDSQLPKDRFSAERLKGVDSTLKIQPAELGDSAMYLCASSPRQDPNSYNEQFFGPGTRLTVL.